This T cell receptor (beta chain) was obtained from a study of T cell repertoires in cytomegalovirus infection. This clonotype came up many times. TCRdb recomputed calls from the reads with MiXCR, one row per CDR3 protein. The table has 100,000 or so distinct CDR3 sequences, about 22% seen once. This CDR3 has 15 residues. The V end was cut by 3 bases, the J end by 6 bases, with 17 bases between. The V gene's germline CDR1 is MDHEN and CDR2 SYDVKM. Sequenced material: CD8+ T cells from PBMCs. The sequence came from a human donor in good health (CMV status not recorded). Some clones in this sample may be carry-over from other donors' samples. The chain carries TRBV28 and TRBJ1-2; D unclear. The CDR3 DNA reads TGTGCCAGCAGTTTTTTTGTAGGGAGAAAGAATGGCTACACCTTC. Translated, it gives CASSFFVGRKNGYTF.